The 13 T cell receptor beta chains reported below all come from one sample, sequenced in a study of blood T cells in healthy people across ages. Using a J-beta primer mix together with a sample-barcoded 5' primer, a second PCR was run for about 6 to 11 cycles. One entry per CDR3 protein, called by TCRdb with MiXCR from the 5' RACE reads. The top ten hold 17% of the sample, which has approximately 810,000 distinct CDR3 sequences, 29% seen once. Material for sequencing was blood. All receptors derive from a woman aged 80 or older in good health.

About this clonotype: Just one base apart from a much larger clone, this may be a read error. The chain employs TRBV20-1 and TRBJ1-1, with no clear D. CDR3 length equals 11 residues. CDR1 and CDR2 from the germline V gene are DFQATT and SNEGSKA (reference sequence). CDR3 amino acids: CSASVYTEDFF. The CDR3 nucleotides are TGCAGTGCTAGCGTCTACACTGAAGATTTCTTT.

This chain connects TRBV9 to TRBJ2-5; TRBD1 aligns across 9 bases. This CDR3 is 16 amino acids long. The junction had 5 bases not matched to a gene; V was cut back by 0 bases and J by 2 bases. Germline assignment: CDR1 SGDLS and CDR2 YYNGEE. The CDR3 DNA reads as TGTGCCAGCAGCGTAGCCCCGGGACAGGGACAAGAGACCCAGTACTTC. Translation: CASSVAPGQGQETQYF.

This clonotype was counted many times. CDR3 sequence reads: CASSPDPSVDTQYF. For the CDR3, the DNA is TGTGCCAGCAGCCCTGATCCTAGCGTAGATACGCAGTATTTT. The rearrangement joins TRBV9 to TRBJ2-3, with D possibly matching TRBD2 (6 bases). The length of the CDR3 is 14 residues. V lost 4 bases, J lost 5 bases, and 14 bases lay in between. Germline CDR1 is SGDLS and CDR2 is YYNGEE.

This clonotype was detected many times. This chain uses TRBV3-1 with TRBJ1-5; no clear D. This CDR3 region has 14 residues. CDR1 is LGHDT and CDR2 is YNNKEL in the germline V gene (reference sequence). Trimming cost V 0 bases and J 10 bases, with 13 bases left between them. CDR3 sequence: CASSQDSTGAPQHF. CDR3 coding DNA: TGTGCCAGCAGCCAAGACTCGACCGGTGCACCCCAGCATTTT.

Comment on this clonotype: Possible read error: a much larger clone is one base away. The rearrangement joins TRBV28 to TRBJ2-2, with a tentative D call TRBD1 (7 bases). CDR3 length: 16 residues. Germline V CDR1 and CDR2: MDHEN, SYDVKM. The CDR3 DNA is TGTGCCAGCAGTTTATTAGGACAGGCGGGGACCGGGGTGCTGTTTTTT. Protein sequence: CASSLLGQAGTGVLFF. Full variable domain (missing parts from reference TRBV28 and TRBJ2-2): DVKVTQSSRYLVKRTGEKVFLECVQDMDHENMFWYRQDPGLGLRLIYFSYDVKMKEKGDIPEGYSVSREKKERFSLILESASTNQTSMYLCASSLLGQAGTGVLFFGEGSRLTVL.

This clonotype was observed a handful of times. V and J are TRBV7-2 and TRBJ1-1, with D uncertain. The germline CDR1 and CDR2 sequences are SGHTA and FQGNSA. This CDR3 is built from 15 residues. The V end was cut by 1 base, the J end by 1 base, with 10 bases between. Here the CDR3 DNA reads TGTGCCAGCAGCTTAGTCTTCCGGGGGAACACTGAAGCTTTCTTT. Translation: CASSLVFRGNTEAFF. Based on the CDR3 plus reference TRBV7-2 and TRBJ1-1, the full variable domain is GAGVSQSPSNKVTEKGKDVELRCDPISGHTALYWYRQSLGQGLEFLIYFQGNSAPDKSGLPSDRFSAERTGGSVSTLTIQRTQQEDSAVYLCASSLVFRGNTEAFFGQGTRLTVV.

This clonotype has only a few counts. V usage is TRBV27 and J usage is TRBJ1-2; 8 bases align to TRBD1. This CDR3 has 16 amino acids. Looked up from germline, CDR1 is MNHEY and CDR2 is SMNVEV (reference sequence). V shed 4 bases and J 6 bases; nucleotides not matched to a gene: 13. This CDR3 reads CASSSRPKPGQDGYTF. The CDR3 DNA sequence: TGTGCCAGCAGTTCGCGACCCAAACCGGGACAGGATGGCTACACCTTC.

The rearrangement joins TRBV12-3 or TRBV12-4 to TRBJ2-2; no reliable D call. The V and J ends lost 6 bases and 0 bases respectively, with 11 bases between them. The CDR3 consists of 15 residues. As DNA, the CDR3 is TGTGCCAGCAGCCTCAAGATAACGAACACCGGGGAGCTGTTTTTT. Translating gives CASSLKITNTGELFF.

At least ten counts were recorded for this clonotype. The chain uses TRBV20-1 and TRBJ2-1; a possible D gene is TRBD1 (5 bases). V gave up 0 bases and J gave up 2 bases, with 11 bases separating them. CDR3 size: 15 residues. CDR1 is DFQATT, CDR2 SNEGSKA, per germline (reference sequence). Here the CDR3 DNA reads TGCAGTGCTAGAGATTCAGGGTCCGCCTACAATGAGCAGTTCTTC. Its protein is CSARDSGSAYNEQFF.

This clonotype has a single count. The rearrangement uses TRBV7-2 and TRBJ2-2, with D possibly TRBD1 on 6 matching bases. CDR1 and CDR2 (germline): SGHTA, FQGNSA. The CDR3 is 18 residues long. V gave up 1 base and J gave up 6 bases, with 21 bases separating them. CDR3 nucleotide sequence: TGTGCCAGCAGCTTAGTAGCGCTCCGGACAGCAAACGCCGGGGAGCTGTTTTTT. As protein: CASSLVALRTANAGELFF. The variable domain in full, with the rest retrieved from reference TRBV7-2 and TRBJ2-2, is GAGVSQSPSNKVTEKGKDVELRCDPISGHTALYWYRQSLGQGLEFLIYFQGNSAPDKSGLPSDRFSAERTGGSVSTLTIQRTQQEDSAVYLCASSLVALRTANAGELFFGEGSRLTVL.

This clonotype was counted ten times or more. The chain links TRBV30 to TRBJ2-6; tentative D call: TRBD2 (6 bases). The germline gives CDR1 GTSNPN, CDR2 SVGIG (reference sequence). V was shortened by 2 bases and J by 0 bases, with 11 bases between the two germline ends. CDR3 length equals 16 residues. The CDR3 DNA follows: TGTGCCTGGAGTCTTCTGACTAGCTCTGGGGCCAACGTCCTGACTTTC. Its translation is CAWSLLTSSGANVLTF.

There are many counts of this clonotype. The J gene is TRBJ2-1, the V gene TRBV7-9; 7 bases map to TRBD2. The germline gives CDR1 SEHNR, CDR2 FQNEAQ (reference sequence). CDR3 length: 15 residues. The V gene end was trimmed by 1 base and the J gene end by 7 bases; junction bases not matched to a gene: 7. The CDR3, as DNA: TGTGCCAGCAGCTTAGGACTAGCCTACGGGAATGAGCAGTTCTTC. It is translated as CASSLGLAYGNEQFF. Combining the CDR3 with reference TRBV7-9 and TRBJ2-1 gives the whole variable domain DTGVSQNPRHKITKRGQNVTFRCDPISEHNRLYWYRQTLGQGPEFLTYFQNEAQLEKSRLLSDRFSAERPKGSFSTLEIQRTEQGDSAMYLCASSLGLAYGNEQFFGPGTRLTVL.

This clonotype was counted only a few times. V and J are TRBV7-2 and TRBJ1-1, with D possibly TRBD1 on 6 matching bases. Germline CDR1 reads SGHTA; CDR2 reads FQGNSA. V lost 2 bases to trimming and J lost 1 base, with 14 bases between them. The CDR3 has 16 amino acids. CDR3 sequence: CASSLKEGGENTEAFF. Written as DNA, the CDR3 is TGTGCCAGCAGCTTAAAAGAGGGGGGGGAGAACACTGAAGCTTTCTTT. The whole variable domain, filled in from reference TRBV7-2 and TRBJ1-1, reads GAGVSQSPSNKVTEKGKDVELRCDPISGHTALYWYRQSLGQGLEFLIYFQGNSAPDKSGLPSDRFSAERTGGSVSTLTIQRTQQEDSAVYLCASSLKEGGENTEAFFGQGTRLTVV.